Sequencing of this TCR beta chain was carried out in a study of cytomegalovirus exposure and HLA in healthy donors. Whole-study findings and limits: Later analysis identified about 17,000 TCR beta sequences associated with HLA alleles, using a false discovery rate threshold of 0.05.

In this sample, this clone turned up once. The antigen is not known. The length of the CDR3 is 15 residues. The germline V gene encodes CDR1 SGHDN and CDR2 FVKESK. With V trimmed by 3 bases and J by 3 bases, 8 bases remained unmatched. PCR amplification relied on 60 Vbeta primers (plus 13 Jbeta primers). This table comes from immunoSEQ multiplex PCR, and its TCRdb copy is limited to in-frame clones, with some not included. The table shows roughly 180,000 clones, with roughly four fifths occurring only once. The specimen sequenced was PBMCs. The rearrangement links TRBV14 to TRBJ2-7, with 7 bases matching TRBD2. The clonotype was recovered from a man aged 18 to 30 in good health and CMV-seronegative. CDR3 DNA sequence: TGTGCCAGCAGCCAGCGAGCGGGACGAGACTACGAGCAGTACTTC. The encoded protein is CASSQRAGRDYEQYF.